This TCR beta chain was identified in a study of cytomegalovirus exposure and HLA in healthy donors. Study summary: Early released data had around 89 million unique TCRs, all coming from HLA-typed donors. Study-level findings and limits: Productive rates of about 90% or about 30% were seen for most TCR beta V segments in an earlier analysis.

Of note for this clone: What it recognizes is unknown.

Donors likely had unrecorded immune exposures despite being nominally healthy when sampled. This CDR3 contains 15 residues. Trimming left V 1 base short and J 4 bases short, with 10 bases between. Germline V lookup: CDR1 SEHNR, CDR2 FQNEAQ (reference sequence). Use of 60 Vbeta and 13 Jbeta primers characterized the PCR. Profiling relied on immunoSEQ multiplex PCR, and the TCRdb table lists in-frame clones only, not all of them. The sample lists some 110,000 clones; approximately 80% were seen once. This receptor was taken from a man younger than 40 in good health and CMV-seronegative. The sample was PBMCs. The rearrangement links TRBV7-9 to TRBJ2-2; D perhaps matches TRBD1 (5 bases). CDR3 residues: CASSLGDSSTGELFF. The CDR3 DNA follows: TGTGCCAGCAGCTTAGGCGACAGTTCCACCGGGGAGCTGTTTTTT.